These 8 T cell receptor beta chains share one sample of origin, sequenced in a study of T cells after yellow fever vaccination. Via MiXCR, TCRdb re-called the 5' RACE reads, giving one row per CDR3 protein. This table has around 140,000 distinct CDR3 sequences, 7.7% appearing once. The specimen was CD4+ T cells sorted from PBMCs, collected 5 days after the yellow fever booster vaccination. The receptors here all came from a man younger than 45 who received the YFV17D yellow fever vaccine.

A note on this clonotype: Relative to the germline gene, one junction end is altered; a read error may explain this. The chain couples TRBV5-5 to TRBJ2-7, with 7 bases fitting TRBD2. The CDR3 covers 12 residues. Germline V lookup: CDR1 SGHKS, CDR2 YYEKEE (reference sequence). The CDR3 is CAISPGTTLQYF. CDR3 DNA: TGTGCCATCAGCCCCGGGACTACCCTACAGTACTTC. The full variable domain, rest sourced from reference TRBV5-5 and TRBJ2-7, is DAGVTQSPTHLIKTRGQQVTLRCSPISGHKSVSWYQQVLGQGPQFIFQYYEKEERGRGNFPDRFSARQFPNYSSELNVNALLLGDSALYLCAISPGTTLQYFGPGTRLTVT.

This clonotype has ten or more counts. V usage is TRBV18 and J usage is TRBJ1-5; 7 positions match TRBD1. V dropped 6 bases and J dropped 6; count of bases not matched to a gene: 11. Germline values: CDR1 KGHSH, CDR2 LQKENI. The CDR3 has 15 amino acids. The CDR3 loop reads CASSRDSLEGQPQHF. The CDR3 nucleotides are TGTGCCAGCTCTCGGGACAGCTTAGAGGGTCAGCCCCAGCATTTT. The full variable domain, completed using reference TRBV18 and TRBJ1-5, is NAGVMQNPRHLVRRRGQEARLRCSPMKGHSHVYWYRQLPEEGLKFMVYLQKENIIDESGMPKERFSAEFPKEGPSILRIQQVVRGDSAAYFCASSRDSLEGQPQHFGDGTRLSIL.

Many counts were recorded for this clonotype. The rearrangement links TRBV20-1 to TRBJ1-5; D remains unclear. V was clipped by 8 bases and J by 6 bases, with 17 bases between them. This CDR3 has 13 residues. The germline CDR1 and CDR2 sequences are DFQATT and SNEGSKA (reference sequence). The CDR3 sequence is CSSFTSEGQPQHF. CDR3 nucleotide sequence: TGCAGTTCTTTTACCTCGGAAGGTCAGCCCCAGCATTTT.

This clonotype was recorded at least ten times. The chain couples TRBV21-1 to TRBJ2-5; the D segment call TRBD1 is taken from the table without a DNA check. TRBV21-1 is listed as a pseudogene. CDR3 length: 12 amino acids. The CDR3 sequence is CASSKEGETQYF. CDR3 bases: TGTGCCAGCAGCAAAGAGGGGGAGACCCAGTACTTC.

At least ten counts were recorded for this clonotype. In DNA form, the CDR3 reads TGTGCCAGCAGCAACTTACAGGGAGCTGGAAACACCATATATTTT. It specifies CASSNLQGAGNTIYF. V gene TRBV7-2 combines with J gene TRBJ1-3; weak D call: TRBD1 (6 bases). Between the trimmed V and J ends, which lost 5 bases and 2 bases, there was a span of 13 bases. Germline CDR1 reads SGHTA; CDR2 reads FQGNSA. The CDR3 contains 15 residues.

This clonotype was seen ten or more times. The V gene is TRBV7-2, the J gene TRBJ2-1; D unresolved. V gave up 7 bases and J gave up 6 bases, with 19 bases separating them. CDR1 is SGHTA, CDR2 FQGNSA, per germline. The CDR3 runs 15 residues. In DNA, the CDR3 is TGTGCCAGCAATATGCTAGGCGGCCCGGGCAATGAGCAGTTCTTC. Translation: CASNMLGGPGNEQFF.

This clonotype was seen more than once but under ten times. The V and J genes are TRBV7-2 and TRBJ2-5; the D is unclear. Germline values: CDR1 SGHTA, CDR2 FQGNSA. The length of the CDR3 is 12 residues. V lost 6 bases, J lost 5 bases, and 10 bases lay in between. In DNA form, the CDR3 reads TGTGCCAGCAGGAATCCAACGGAGACCCAGTACTTC. Amino acid sequence: CASRNPTETQYF.

At least ten counts were recorded for this clonotype. The chain uses TRBV10-3 and TRBJ2-1, with a tentative D call TRBD2 (5 bases). Looked up from germline, CDR1 is ENHRY and CDR2 is SYGVKD. The V and J ends lost 3 bases and 6 bases respectively, with 12 bases between them. The CDR3 has 14 amino acids. The CDR3 spells CAISDGKAFNEQFF. As DNA, the CDR3 is TGTGCCATCAGTGACGGGAAGGCGTTCAATGAGCAGTTCTTC.